A single sample is the source of the 16 T cell receptor beta chains below, sequenced in a study of immune evolution from preneoplasia to lung adenocarcinoma (dated by TCRdb to about 2021). The library came from the immunoSEQ multiplex PCR assay. TCRdb obtained this table from immuneACCESS and retained in-frame rearrangements with V and J assigned. These tables miss some clones; where compared with another copy, unresolved V genes account for less than half of the shortfall, and the remainder is unexplained. The sample profile shows approximately 8,800 clones; approximately 82% of them were found once. 9.2% of the sample comes from the top ten. Sequenced input: FFPE minimally invasive lung adenocarcinoma tissue. Explained via the paper, the cell subset or site label denotes: micro-invasive lung adenocarcinoma (MIA). These receptors came from an older donor with lung adenocarcinoma.

The DNA for the CDR3 is TGTGCCAGCTCACCTACGTTGCAGAGTGAAGCTTTCTTT. This codes for CASSPTLQSEAFF. The chain employs TRBV18 and TRBJ1-1; D is undetermined. Trimming removed 3 bases at V and 7 bases at J, with 12 bases between. The CDR3 consists of 13 residues. Germline CDR1 and CDR2: KGHSH and LQKENI.

V and J are TRBV5-1 and TRBJ2-3; 10 bases match TRBD2. With 4 bases clipped from V and 2 bases from J, the junction kept 7 bases outside the gene matches. In germline, CDR1 is SGHRS, CDR2 YFSETQ. The CDR3 sequence is 16 residues long. CDR3 sequence: CASSPGLAHYTDTQYF. The CDR3 DNA is TGCGCCAGCAGCCCGGGACTAGCGCATTACACAGATACGCAGTATTTT.

The V gene is TRBV28, the J gene TRBJ2-1, with a tentative D call TRBD2 (6 bases). The germline gives CDR1 MDHEN, CDR2 SYDVKM. The CDR3 extends over 16 amino acids. V lost 0 bases, J lost 9 bases, and 18 bases lay in between. Here the CDR3 reads CASSLWGGVFSPEQFF. Written as DNA, the CDR3 is TGTGCCAGCAGTTTATGGGGGGGAGTTTTCTCCCCTGAGCAGTTCTTC.

The rearrangement uses TRBV10-3 and TRBJ1-1; 7 bases are a match to TRBD1. Germline V gene lookup returns CDR1 ENHRY and CDR2 SYGVKD. J gave up 5 bases and V 2 bases, and 5 bases lay outside the gene matches. The CDR3 runs to 14 residues. This chain's CDR3 is CAISEIGGRTEAFF. As DNA, the CDR3 is TGTGCCATCAGTGAGATAGGGGGCCGGACTGAAGCTTTCTTT.

The chain joins TRBV5-5 to TRBJ2-1; D perhaps matches TRBD2 (7 bases). Germline V gives CDR1 SGHKS, CDR2 YYEKEE (reference sequence). The CDR3 runs to 15 residues. Trimming pared 0 bases from V and 8 bases from J, leaving 15 bases between. The CDR3 region is CASSLGRGRQDEQFF. The CDR3 DNA sequence: TGTGCCAGCAGCTTGGGGCGGGGGCGGCAGGATGAGCAGTTCTTC.

This chain links TRBV7-2 with TRBJ2-5; TRBD2 aligns across 7 bases. Matching the DNA end better, TRBJ2-7 makes the J call doubtful. Germline CDR1 is SGHTA and CDR2 is FQGNSA. The CDR3 totals 15 residues. CDR3 bases: TGTGCCAGCAGCTTAGCCGGGAGGAAGGCCTACGAGCAGTACTTC. Translating it yields CASSLAGRKAYEQYF.

The chain carries TRBV7-2 and TRBJ1-2, with 9 bases identical to TRBD1. The V and J ends lost 5 bases and 0 bases, in that order; junction bases with no gene match: 4. This CDR3 spans 15 amino acids. From germline, CDR1 is SGHTA and CDR2 FQGNSA. CDR3 sequence reads: CASSAGTGSNYGYTF. CDR3 nucleotides: TGTGCCAGCAGCGCCGGGACAGGGTCTAACTATGGCTACACCTTC.

In its sample, this clone ranks as large. The gene calls are TRBV19 and TRBJ2-4; D may be TRBD1 (5 bases). Germline V gene lookup returns CDR1 LNHDA and CDR2 SQIVND (reference sequence). CDR3 length: 17 amino acids. V lost 3 bases and J 1 base, leaving 16 bases between the germline ends. The CDR3 protein is CASSISAGLGAKNIQYF. DNA for the CDR3: TGTGCCAGTAGTATTTCAGCAGGGTTGGGGGCCAAAAACATTCAGTACTTC.

This chain joins TRBV18 and TRBJ2-4; TRBD1 matches at 7 bases. Germline V gene data show CDR1 as KGHSH and CDR2 as LQKENI. The junction had 9 bases not matched to a gene; V was cut back by 6 bases and J by 7 bases. The CDR3 length is 14 residues. CDR3 nucleotide sequence: TGTGCCAGCTCTTCATTAACAGGGGAGAACATTCAGTACTTC. It specifies CASSSLTGENIQYF.

The rearrangement joins TRBV30 to TRBJ1-3; 10 bases align to TRBD1. This CDR3 is 16 amino acids long. From germline, CDR1 is GTSNPN and CDR2 SVGIG (reference sequence). V lost 7 bases to trimming and J lost 1 base; unmatched junction nucleotides: 10. CDR3 loop: CAFLRQGARSGNTIYF. The CDR3 bases are TGTGCCTTCTTGAGACAGGGGGCAAGATCTGGAAACACCATATATTTT.

The V and J genes are TRBV5-1 and TRBJ2-7; 8 bases line up with TRBD2. Germline CDR1 reads SGHRS; CDR2 reads YFSETQ. The length of the CDR3 is 16 residues. V shed 0 bases, J shed 0 bases, and the junction held 5 bases outside the gene matches. CDR3 region: CASSLGTGGFSYEQYF. CDR3 DNA sequence: TGCGCCAGCAGCTTGGGGACGGGAGGGTTCTCCTACGAGCAGTACTTC.

The chain carries TRBV2 and TRBJ1-1, with a possible D match to TRBD1 (6 bases). Germline CDR1 SNHLY, CDR2 FYNNEI. CDR3 length: 14 amino acids. With 6 bases removed from V and 4 bases from J, the gap between germline ends came to 15 bases. CDR3 nucleotides: TGTGCCAGCAGGCCGGTCGTAGGGGGCACTGAAGCTTTCTTT. Amino acids: CASRPVVGGTEAFF.

The chain uses TRBV10-2 and TRBJ2-5; tentatively, D is TRBD1 (5 bases). This CDR3 region has 13 residues. The V gene's germline CDR1 is WSHSY and CDR2 SAAADI. V was clipped by 7 bases and J by 2 bases, with 11 bases between them. CDR3 coding DNA: TGCGCCAGCACGCAGGGCTGGCAAGAGACCCAGTACTTC. It codes for CASTQGWQETQYF.

The chain carries TRBV4-1 and TRBJ1-1; the D is unclear. Germline-derived CDR1 and CDR2 are MGHRA and YSYEKL. Trimming stripped 0 bases from V and 2 bases from J, with 13 bases between. The CDR3 has 16 residues. CDR3: CASSQDRGGLNTEAFF. DNA for the CDR3: TGCGCCAGCAGCCAAGATCGTGGAGGGCTTAACACTGAAGCTTTCTTT.

In this sample, this clone turned up a few times. The chain has TRBV28 and TRBJ1-1, with D unclear. Between the trimmed V and J ends, which lost 6 bases and 4 bases, there was a span of 9 bases. From germline, CDR1 is MDHEN and CDR2 SYDVKM. The CDR3 is 12 residues long. CDR3 protein: CASSDLGTEAFF. The CDR3 region has the DNA TGTGCCAGCAGCGACCTCGGCACTGAAGCTTTCTTT. The full variable domain, in which reference TRBV28 and TRBJ1-1 provide the parts outside the CDR3, is DVKVTQSSRYLVKRTGEKVFLECVQDMDHENMFWYRQDPGLGLRLIYFSYDVKMKEKGDIPEGYSVSREKKERFSLILESASTNQTSMYLCASSDLGTEAFFGQGTRLTVV.

This clone came up once. The chain employs TRBV5-8 and TRBJ2-5; 9 bases are shared with TRBD1. The trim removed 0 bases at V and 2 bases at J, leaving 5 bases unmatched. Germline assignment: CDR1 SGHTS and CDR2 YDEGEE. This CDR3 is built from 16 residues. The CDR3 protein is CASSLGGQGAQETQYF. The CDR3 coding sequence is TGTGCCAGCAGCTTGGGGGGACAGGGCGCTCAAGAGACCCAGTACTTC. The whole variable domain, filled in from reference TRBV5-8 and TRBJ2-5, reads EAGVTQSPTHLIKTRGQQATLRCSPISGHTSVYWYQQALGLGLQFLLWYDEGEERNRGNFPPRFSGRQFPNYSSELNVNALELEDSALYLCASSLGGQGAQETQYFGPGTRLLVL.